What follows describes a single T cell receptor (beta chain). The target antigen is unknown. The sample originates from a study of regulatory dendritic cells for organ transplantation. Study context: Day 6 dendritic cell cultures were stimulated with LPS.

Study conclusions and caveats: Between individuals, the alloreactive memory CD8+ T cell pool differed considerably. Naive CD4+ and CD8+ repertoires were highly diverse; memory CD8+ was most oligoclonal.

Sorted T cells were CFSE-labeled and cultured roughly five days with allogeneic regulatory or mature dendritic cells at 1:10. FACS sorted CD4+ or CD8+ T cells into CD45RA+ naive and CD45RO+ memory. The data were produced by immunoSEQ multiplex PCR, yet TCRdb's version contains in-frame clones alone and is incomplete. The table records 10,000 to 15,000 clones, roughly 91% of them present only once. Germline values: CDR1 SGHTA, CDR2 FQGNSA. V was cut by 8 bases and J by 0 bases, with 8 bases left in between. The CDR3 covers 13 residues. This rearrangement joins TRBV7-2 to TRBJ2-1, with a tentative D call TRBD2 (6 bases). Specimen: naive CD8+ T cells from blood cultured with regulatory dendritic cells. Stated subset: CD45RA+ naive T cells. This receptor was obtained from a human donor in good health. As DNA, the CDR3 is TGTGCCAGCGCTAGCGCCTCCTACAATGAGCAGTTCTTC. Its translation: CASASASYNEQFF.